These 14 T cell receptor beta chains came from one sample sequenced in a study of shared clonotypes between healthy human individuals. Only in-frame clones appear in the TCRdb table, and some are missing; sequencing was by immunoSEQ multiplex PCR. The data contain about 770,000 clones, approximately 72% of them singletons. The sequenced sample consisted of memory CD4+ T cells sorted from blood. The sample's subset: CD45RA-negative fraction. The receptors shown here come from a woman in her 30s in good health.

The chain carries TRBV18 and TRBJ2-1; D possibly matches TRBD1 or TRBD2 (5 bases each). The CDR3 sequence is 14 residues long. The V end lost 6 bases, the J end lost 6 bases, and 15 bases lay between the germline ends. CDR1 is KGHSH, CDR2 LQKENI, per germline. CDR3: CASSQTEGSNEQFF. In DNA form, the CDR3 reads TGTGCCAGCTCCCAAACCGAGGGGAGCAATGAGCAGTTCTTC.

This clone came up a few times. The CDR3 nucleotides read TGTGCCAGTCTTACAGGGCAGGGGGAGCAGTTCTTC. Translated: CASLTGQGEQFF. The gene calls are TRBV19 and TRBJ2-1; the D gene is possibly TRBD1 (6 bases). Germline V gene data show CDR1 as LNHDA and CDR2 as SQIVND (reference sequence). The CDR3 runs to 12 residues. Between the trimmed V and J ends, which lost 8 bases and 10 bases, there was a span of 15 bases.

This clone has a single count. The CDR3: CASSQDVSLGGVREQFF. CDR3 DNA sequence: TGCGCCAGCAGCCAAGATGTTTCTCTTGGGGGAGTAAGGGAGCAGTTCTTC. The genes are TRBV4-1 and TRBJ2-1, with D perhaps matching TRBD1 or TRBD2 (5 bases each). The germline CDR1 and CDR2 sequences are MGHRA and YSYEKL. The CDR3 contains 17 residues. The ends were cut back, 0 bases at V and 10 bases at J, with 22 bases in the middle.

V usage is TRBV7-3 and J usage is TRBJ2-1, with 7 bases identical to TRBD2. The trim removed 2 bases at V and 12 bases at J, leaving 7 bases unmatched. Looked up from germline, CDR1 is SGHTA and CDR2 is FQGTGA. This CDR3 contains 13 residues. The CDR3 here is CASSLGGRERQFF. The CDR3 coding sequence is TGTGCCAGCAGCTTAGGAGGGCGGGAGCGGCAGTTCTTC.

The chain employs TRBV30 and TRBJ1-4, with D possibly being TRBD1 (6 bases). The CDR3 runs 13 residues. V lost 1 base, J lost 8 bases, and 11 bases lay in between. Germline loops: CDR1 GTSNPN, CDR2 SVGIG (reference sequence). The CDR3 coding sequence is TGTGCCTGGAGTGCCCAGGGGCAGGAAAAACTGTTTTTT. Its translation: CAWSAQGQEKLFF. Using reference TRBV30 and TRBJ1-4 for the parts outside the CDR3, the full variable domain is SQTIHQWPATLVQPVGSPLSLECTVEGTSNPNLYWYRQAAGRGLQLLFYSVGIGQISSEVPQNLSASRPQDRQFILSSKKLLLSDSGFYLCAWSAQGQEKLFFGSGTQLSVL.

The rearrangement uses TRBV5-4 and TRBJ2-1; TRBD2 might be the D (6 bases). This CDR3 spans 16 amino acids. Germline CDR1 is SGHNT and CDR2 is YYREEE (reference sequence). The V end was cut by 4 bases, the J end by 0 bases, with 14 bases between. CDR3 sequence: CASSKGTYSSYNEQFF. CDR3 nucleotide sequence: TGTGCCAGCAGCAAGGGGACTTACAGCTCCTACAATGAGCAGTTCTTC.

The chain employs TRBV7-9 and TRBJ2-1, with a weak D call TRBD1 (6 bases). This CDR3 is built from 15 residues. In germline, CDR1 is SEHNR, CDR2 FQNEAQ (reference sequence). V was clipped by 6 bases and J by 1 base, with 13 bases between them. CDR3: CASSPQGGSYNEQFF. Here the CDR3 DNA reads TGTGCCAGCAGTCCACAGGGCGGGTCCTACAATGAGCAGTTCTTC. Full variable domain (remainder filled in from reference TRBV7-9 and TRBJ2-1): DTGVSQNPRHKITKRGQNVTFRCDPISEHNRLYWYRQTLGQGPEFLTYFQNEAQLEKSRLLSDRFSAERPKGSFSTLEIQRTEQGDSAMYLCASSPQGGSYNEQFFGPGTRLTVL.

The chain joins TRBV18 to TRBJ2-1; 9 bases line up with TRBD2. The V gene's germline CDR1 is KGHSH and CDR2 LQKENI. The trim removed 3 bases at V and 1 base at J, leaving 7 bases unmatched. The CDR3 has 17 residues. The CDR3 region is CASSPRGGLASYNEQFF. The CDR3 nucleotides read TGTGCCAGCTCACCTAGGGGCGGACTAGCGTCCTACAATGAGCAGTTCTTC.

The V call is TRBV29-1, the J call TRBJ2-4, with a weak D call TRBD1 (6 bases). The CDR3 extends over 12 amino acids. The V and J ends lost 5 bases and 7 bases respectively, with 12 bases between them. CDR1 and CDR2 (germline): SQVTM, ANQGSEA. CDR3 sequence reads: CSVLDSGNIQYF. The CDR3 DNA reads TGCAGCGTTCTGGACAGTGGGAACATTCAGTACTTC.

The chain uses TRBV18 and TRBJ2-1; 14 bases match TRBD2. The germline V gene encodes CDR1 KGHSH and CDR2 LQKENI. The CDR3 is 20 residues long. With 5 bases clipped from V and 7 bases from J, the junction kept 19 bases outside the gene matches. CDR3 nucleotides: TGTGCCAGCTCAACAAATCAGGGGGCTCCTGGGACTAGCGGGAGTAATGAGCAGTTCTTC. Amino acids: CASSTNQGAPGTSGSNEQFF. Full variable domain (missing parts from reference TRBV18 and TRBJ2-1): NAGVMQNPRHLVRRRGQEARLRCSPMKGHSHVYWYRQLPEEGLKFMVYLQKENIIDESGMPKERFSAEFPKEGPSILRIQQVVRGDSAAYFCASSTNQGAPGTSGSNEQFFGPGTRLTVL.

The chain uses TRBV11-3 and TRBJ2-7, with a tentative D call TRBD2 (6 bases). The CDR3 has 12 residues. Trimming pared 5 bases from V and 6 bases from J, leaving 11 bases between. Per germline, CDR1 SGHNT and CDR2 YENEEA. CDR3 bases: TGTGCCAGCAGCCTGGCCGGGGGCGAGCAGTACTTC. This translates into CASSLAGGEQYF. Full variable domain (remainder filled in from reference TRBV11-3 and TRBJ2-7): EAGVVQSPRYKIIEKKQPVAFWCNPISGHNTLYWYLQNLGQGPELLIRYENEEAVDDSQLPKDRFSAERLKGVDSTLKIQPAELGDSAVYLCASSLAGGEQYFGPGTRLTVT.

V and J are TRBV5-1 and TRBJ1-2; tentative D call: TRBD1 (5 bases). The length of the CDR3 is 16 residues. V lost 3 bases and J lost 4, with 19 bases in between. Germline lookup yields CDR1 SGHRS and CDR2 YFSETQ. CDR3 region: CASSSGTDLNLYGYTF. The DNA for the CDR3 is TGCGCCAGCAGCTCCGGGACGGACCTAAATCTCTATGGCTACACCTTC.

The rearrangement links TRBV4-1 to TRBJ2-1; 12 nucleotides align to TRBD2. V was clipped by 4 bases and J by 10 bases; unmatched bases: 8. This CDR3 comprises 15 residues. From germline, CDR1 is MGHRA and CDR2 YSYEKL. The CDR3 region is CASSPASGRVGEQFF. The CDR3 DNA sequence: TGCGCCAGCAGCCCGGCTAGCGGGAGGGTAGGGGAGCAGTTCTTC.

The J gene is TRBJ2-5, the V gene TRBV11-2; D unclear. The CDR3 has 12 residues. The V gene's germline CDR1 is SGHAT and CDR2 FQNNGV. V lost 6 bases to trimming and J lost 3 bases, with 8 bases between them. This chain's CDR3 is CASSISEETQYF. CDR3 coding DNA: TGTGCCAGCAGTATTTCGGAAGAGACCCAGTACTTC. The whole variable domain, filled in from reference TRBV11-2 and TRBJ2-5, reads EAGVAQSPRYKIIEKRQSVAFWCNPISGHATLYWYQQILGQGPKLLIQFQNNGVVDDSQLPKDRFSAERLKGVDSTLKIQPAKLEDSAVYLCASSISEETQYFGPGTRLLVL.